These T cell receptor beta chains were read from a single sample in a study of cytomegalovirus exposure and HLA in healthy donors. The table came from immunoSEQ multiplex PCR; TCRdb's copy has only in-frame clones and leaves some out. The data show 150,000 or so clones, with roughly 66% seen just once and roughly 1.7% held by the top ten. The source material was PBMCs. Receptors were obtained from a woman aged 18-29 years in good health and CMV-seronegative. CDR3s include the opening cysteine and the closing phenylalanine or tryptophan. The order of the fields is J gene, V gene, CDR3 protein.

>TRBJ1-2|TRBV6-4
CASSDSQGSRGYTF
>TRBJ1-6|TRBV6-1
CASSGRTGRNSPLHF
>TRBJ2-7|TRBV5-6
CASSLGGQGSYEQYF
>TRBJ2-7|TRBV6-6
CASSYRAGAQSREQYF
>TRBJ2-1|TRBV7-2
CASSLERGLAEYNEQFF
>TRBJ1-1|TRBV4-3
CASSQEAVVNTEAFF
>TRBJ2-1|TRBV4-3
CASSQGDSYNEQFF
>TRBJ2-5|TRBV19
CASSTTGTYQETQYF
>TRBJ2-2|TRBV19
CASSIDEGLAGVGGELFF
>TRBJ2-5|TRBV7-8
CASSSRLAGEETQYF
>TRBJ2-3|TRBV4-1
CASSRTAGDTQYF
>TRBJ1-1|TRBV21-1
CASSKGSRGPLLVVMNTEAFF
>TRBJ2-3|TRBV11-3
CASSQAGIRDTQYF
>TRBJ2-3|TRBV4-2
CASSQDGIAGGTDTQYF
>TRBJ2-7|TRBV6-5
CASSYNAGGYEQYF
>TRBJ1-1|TRBV6-5
CASSSGPRGSTEAFF
>TRBJ1-2|TRBV5-4
CASSLDLGGQGGYTF
>TRBJ2-1|TRBV27
CASSSLGEYNEQFF
>TRBJ1-6|TRBV7-2
CASSSGTANSPLHF
>TRBJ2-6|TRBV18
CASSPSYAGGTVGGANVLTF
>TRBJ2-1|TRBV5-6
CASGLAGGLEQFF
>TRBJ2-5|TRBV18
CASSRGGSGETQYF
>TRBJ1-5|TRBV5-6
CASSLRSSFQPQHF
>TRBJ2-2|TRBV11-2
CASSQRDRDTGELFF
>TRBJ2-1|TRBV6-5
CASSRLAESEQFF
>TRBJ1-4|TRBV18
CASSPGQGEEKLFF
>TRBJ1-4|TRBV7-9
CASSSRQGEGEKLFF
>TRBJ2-1|TRBV9
CASSSRDSEQFF
>TRBJ2-6|TRBV5-4
CASSLRRDGANVLTF
>TRBJ2-3|TRBV9
CASSVGLAGTDTQYF
>TRBJ1-1|TRBV11-2
CASSSRQQVNTEAFF
>TRBJ2-2|TRBV5-4
CASSLGLARNTGELFF
>TRBJ2-7|TRBV6-6
CASSYSREQYF
>TRBJ2-2|TRBV9
CASSNPDAKERLAGQYTGELFF
>TRBJ1-2|TRBV5-1
CASSLASGGKNGYTF
>TRBJ1-5|TRBV7-8
CASSPDRVYNQPQHF
>TRBJ1-1|TRBV9
CASSVGGTQNTEAFF
>TRBJ1-6|TRBV4-3
CASSQVYGQYNSPLHF
>TRBJ1-5|TRBV4-2
CASSQDYSNQPQHF
>TRBJ1-1|TRBV14
CASSSREGESTEAFF
>TRBJ2-3|TRBV5-6
CASSSGRADTQYF
>TRBJ2-3|TRBV30
CAWSTGTGARSQYF
>TRBJ1-2|TRBV7-3
CASSLVSGDGYTF
>TRBJ1-3|TRBV28
CASSLRPPRGSGNTIYF
>TRBJ2-5|TRBV5-4
CASSLVGQKETQYF
>TRBJ2-5|TRBV9
CASSPPRGETQYF